These 5 T cell receptor beta chains were all obtained from the same sample, sequenced in a study of T cell responses to AZD1222 COVID-19 vaccine. The repertoire was sequenced with immunoSEQ multiplex PCR; TCRdb's copy has only in-frame clones and lacks some. The table records roughly 100,000 clones, 86% of them present only once. Sequences were derived from peripheral blood, sampled on day 0 of AZD1222 vaccination. These receptors originate from an adult in good health.

The rearrangement links TRBV6-4 to TRBJ2-7; no clear D gene. The CDR3 runs 14 residues. V shed 4 bases and J shed 2 bases, with 12 bases lying between them. Per germline, CDR1 MRHNA and CDR2 SNTAGT. The DNA for the CDR3 is TGTGCCAGCAGTGTAGAGTCTGGGACCTACGAGCAGTACTTC. This gives the protein CASSVESGTYEQYF.

V usage is TRBV19 and J usage is TRBJ1-5; D call uncertain. Looked up from germline, CDR1 is LNHDA and CDR2 is SQIVND (reference sequence). The CDR3 has 16 residues. V was cut by 0 bases and J by 3 bases, with 12 bases left in between. This CDR3 is CASSIDPYRANQPQHF. The CDR3 DNA reads TGTGCCAGTAGTATAGATCCATACCGGGCCAATCAGCCCCAGCATTTT.

This clone turned up a few times. This chain connects TRBV30 to TRBJ1-3, with D perhaps TRBD1 (6 bases). Germline CDR1 is GTSNPN and CDR2 is SVGIG (reference sequence). V was clipped by 2 bases and J by 2 bases, with 13 bases between them. This CDR3 has 15 residues. CDR3 nucleotide sequence: TGTGCCTGGAGTCGGGATAGGACAGCTGGAAACACCATATATTTT. Amino acids: CAWSRDRTAGNTIYF.

The chain joins TRBV4-3 to TRBJ2-7; no clear D. This CDR3 has 13 residues. V lost 0 bases and J 2 bases, leaving 5 bases between the germline ends. Germline lookup yields CDR1 LGHNA and CDR2 YSLEER. CDR3 sequence: CASSQDRAYEQYF. The DNA of the CDR3 is TGCGCCAGCAGCCAAGATCGGGCCTACGAGCAGTACTTC.

The chain recombines TRBV10-3 with TRBJ2-1; 9 positions match TRBD1. CDR1 is ENHRY and CDR2 is SYGVKD in the germline V gene. This CDR3 is built from 15 residues. The J segment lost 1 base and the V segment lost 7 bases, leaving 5 bases of the junction unmatched. The CDR3 DNA reads TGTGCCATCACGAGGGACAGGGTGTCCTACAATGAGCAGTTCTTC. This codes for CAITRDRVSYNEQFF.